One and the same sample provided the 25 T cell receptor beta chains below, sequenced in a study of T cell responses to AZD1222 COVID-19 vaccine. TCRdb's table, derived via immunoSEQ multiplex PCR, lists solely in-frame clones and lacks some. In the table there are about 120,000 clones, roughly 90% of which are singletons. Material: peripheral blood, obtained 28 days after the second AZD1222 dose. The source is an adult who received the AZD1222 COVID-19 vaccine.

The chain recombines TRBV3-1 (or the pseudogene TRBV3-2) with TRBJ2-5, with 8 positions matching TRBD1. The CDR3 sequence is 20 residues long. Per germline, CDR1 LGHDT and CDR2 YNNKEL (reference sequence). V shed 5 bases, J shed 4 bases, and the junction held 24 bases outside the gene matches. The CDR3 is CASSTRPLTGVGVGGETQYF. Written as DNA, the CDR3 is TGTGCCAGCAGCACACGACCCTTGACAGGGGTAGGGGTTGGGGGAGAGACCCAGTACTTC.

The chain uses TRBV5-1 and TRBJ1-6; D remains unclear. Germline lookup yields CDR1 SGHRS and CDR2 YFSETQ. This CDR3 has 15 amino acids. Trimming took off 4 bases at V and 5 bases at J, with 13 bases between the two ends. CDR3 amino acids: CASSTRTEDNSPLHF. The CDR3 DNA follows: TGCGCCAGCAGCACCCGGACGGAAGATAATTCACCCCTCCACTTT.

The rearrangement links TRBV28 to TRBJ1-1; a possible D gene is TRBD1 (6 bases). The ends were cut back, 3 bases at V and 7 bases at J, with 12 bases in the middle. Germline CDR1 MDHEN, CDR2 SYDVKM. The CDR3 consists of 13 residues. The CDR3 nucleotides read TGTGCCAGCAGTTTCCGGGACACCTATGAAGCTTTCTTT. Translating gives CASSFRDTYEAFF.

The V call is TRBV11-2, the J call TRBJ1-1; D remains unclear. The CDR3 loop spans 15 amino acids. Germline V CDR1 and CDR2: SGHAT, FQNNGV. Trimming removed 1 base at V and 2 bases at J, with 11 bases between. The CDR3 DNA sequence: TGTGCCAGCAGCTTAGGGGTCATCGGAAACACTGAAGCTTTCTTT. It translates to CASSLGVIGNTEAFF.

The J gene is TRBJ1-1, the V gene TRBV12-3 or TRBV12-4; no firm D call. V was trimmed by 5 bases and J by 3 bases, leaving 4 bases between them. The CDR3 has 11 amino acids. Written as DNA, the CDR3 is TGTGCCAGCAGTGGTGACACTGAAGCTTTCTTT. This gives the protein CASSGDTEAFF.

The V call is TRBV3-1 (or the pseudogene TRBV3-2), the J call TRBJ2-5; 10 nucleotides line up with TRBD1. From germline, CDR1 is LGHDT and CDR2 YNNKEL (reference sequence). J gave up 5 bases and V 1 base, and 7 bases lay outside the gene matches. This CDR3 has 16 amino acids. The CDR3 bases are TGTGCCAGCAGCCAAGGGACAGGGGGGGGCCAGGAGACCCAGTACTTC. This sequence encodes CASSQGTGGGQETQYF.

The rearrangement uses TRBV5-1 and TRBJ2-1, with D possibly matching TRBD1 (6 bases). Germline V gene lookup returns CDR1 SGHRS and CDR2 YFSETQ. The CDR3 consists of 12 residues. V lost 2 bases and J 7 bases, leaving 7 bases between the germline ends. This CDR3 is CASSLQGNEQFF. CDR3 nucleotide sequence: TGCGCCAGCAGCTTACAGGGTAATGAGCAGTTCTTC.

This chain uses TRBV5-1 with TRBJ1-1; D not resolved. CDR1 SGHRS and CDR2 YFSETQ come from the germline V gene. The CDR3 sequence is 14 residues long. The V and J ends lost 0 bases and 1 base respectively, with 7 bases between them. As DNA, the CDR3 is TGCGCCAGCAGCTTGGTTTGGGCGAACACTGAAGCTTTCTTT. Residues: CASSLVWANTEAFF.

V gene TRBV6-2 or TRBV6-3 combines with J gene TRBJ2-7; 12 bases fit TRBD2. V was pared by 2 bases and J by 0 bases, with 5 bases of the junction left unmatched. The CDR3 loop spans 17 amino acids. CDR1 and CDR2 (germline): MNHEY, SVGEGT. CDR3 DNA sequence: TGTGCCAGCAGTTACAGCCTAGCGGGGGGGATCTCCTACGAGCAGTACTTC. Translation gives CASSYSLAGGISYEQYF.

The chain recombines TRBV6-5 with TRBJ2-1; 7 nucleotides align to TRBD1. CDR3 length: 13 amino acids. The V segment lost 6 bases and the J segment 3 bases; nucleotides outside the gene matches: 2. Germline V gene sequence: CDR1 MNHEY, CDR2 SVGAGI. The CDR3 coding sequence is TGTGCCAGCAGCCGGGACAGCTACAATGAGCAGTTCTTC. The encoded protein is CASSRDSYNEQFF.

The chain couples TRBV6-2 or TRBV6-3 to TRBJ2-5, with 10 bases identical to TRBD2. Germline CDR1 MNHEY, CDR2 SVGEGT. The CDR3 is made up of 17 amino acids. The V gene end was trimmed by 2 bases and the J gene end by 3 bases; junction bases not matched to a gene: 9. CDR3 sequence reads: CASSYPPGLAVEETQYF. The CDR3 DNA reads TGTGCCAGCAGTTACCCTCCTGGACTAGCGGTCGAAGAGACCCAGTACTTC.

On this clone: This same CDR3 is encoded by further DNA sequences in the sample. This rearrangement joins TRBV18 to TRBJ2-5; no reliable D call. V lost 3 bases to trimming and J lost 5 bases, with 4 bases between them. This CDR3 has 11 residues. Germline V gene lookup returns CDR1 KGHSH and CDR2 LQKENI. The CDR3 spells CASSPGETQYF. Here the CDR3 DNA reads TGTGCCAGCTCACCCGGGGAGACCCAGTACTTC.

The chain recombines TRBV6-5 with TRBJ1-1; TRBD1 is a possible D gene (5 bases). CDR1 MNHEY and CDR2 SVGAGI come from the germline V gene. V was shortened by 0 bases and J by 1 base, with 9 bases between the two germline ends. The CDR3 has 15 residues. CDR3 residues: CASSYSTVKNTEAFF. The CDR3 DNA follows: TGTGCCAGCAGTTACTCGACAGTGAAGAACACTGAAGCTTTCTTT.

This clone was picked up one time. The V gene is TRBV5-1, the J gene TRBJ1-3; maybe TRBD1 (6 bases). The V and J ends lost 4 bases and 0 bases respectively, with 14 bases between them. The germline V gene has CDR1 SGHRS and CDR2 YFSETQ. The CDR3 is made up of 16 amino acids. The CDR3 DNA sequence: TGCGCCAGCAGCAGGAACACAGGGACCTCTGGAAACACCATATATTTT. Translating it yields CASSRNTGTSGNTIYF. The entire variable domain, with the rest obtained from reference TRBV5-1 and TRBJ1-3, is as follows: KAGVTQTPRYLIKTRGQQVTLSCSPISGHRSVSWYQQTPGQGLQFLFEYFSETQRNKGNFPGRFSGRQFSNSRSEMNVSTLELGDSALYLCASSRNTGTSGNTIYFGEGSWLTVV.

The rearrangement links TRBV3-1 (or the pseudogene TRBV3-2) to TRBJ2-7; no definite D call. Trimming took off 8 bases at V and 3 bases at J, with 5 bases between the two ends. CDR1 is LGHDT and CDR2 is YNNKEL in the germline V gene (reference sequence). The CDR3 spans 10 residues. DNA of the CDR3: TGTGCCAGCGGGAACTACGAGCAGTACTTC. Protein: CASGNYEQYF.

This clone was recorded only once. This sequence joins TRBV6-5 and TRBJ1-2, with 9 bases fitting TRBD1. CDR1 MNHEY and CDR2 SVGAGI come from the germline V gene. Germline trimming cut 0 bases from V and 6 bases from J; bases unmatched to any gene: 2. The CDR3 is 14 residues long. This chain's CDR3 is CASSYSGQGNGYTF. The CDR3 DNA reads as TGTGCCAGCAGTTACTCGGGACAGGGAAATGGCTACACCTTC.

The chain has TRBV9 and TRBJ1-1; D gene ambiguous. Trimming took off 6 bases at V and 11 bases at J, with 26 bases between the two ends. Germline V lookup: CDR1 SGDLS, CDR2 YYNGEE. The CDR3 is made up of 15 amino acids. CDR3 residues: CASNTDGVGLKGAFF. CDR3 DNA: TGTGCCAGCAACACCGACGGGGTAGGGTTAAAAGGTGCTTTCTTT.

DNA of the CDR3: TGTGCCAGCAGCCAGGACTCCGGGACAGACCTTAACTATGGCTACACCTTC. This encodes CASSQDSGTDLNYGYTF. The rearrangement joins TRBV7-2 to TRBJ1-2; TRBD1 agrees at 7 bases. The CDR3 sequence is 17 residues long. Per the germline V gene, CDR1 is SGHTA and CDR2 is FQGNSA. Trimming took 5 bases from V and 1 from J; bases not matched to a gene: 13.

The chain carries TRBV12-3 or TRBV12-4 and TRBJ2-3, with 7 bases aligning to TRBD2. The junction had 4 bases not matched to a gene; V was cut back by 8 bases and J by 2 bases. The length of the CDR3 is 13 residues. The CDR3 DNA reads as TGTGCCAGCCTCCGGGGGGTCACAGATACGCAGTATTTT. Its protein product is CASLRGVTDTQYF.

V usage is TRBV4-3 and J usage is TRBJ2-7, with D unclear. CDR1 LGHNA and CDR2 YSLEER come from the germline V gene. The CDR3 totals 16 residues. V dropped 0 bases and J dropped 0 bases, with 12 bases sitting between them. The CDR3 is CASSQEGQPSSYEQYF. The CDR3 DNA is TGCGCCAGCAGCCAAGAAGGCCAGCCTAGCTCCTACGAGCAGTACTTC.

The chain carries TRBV7-3 and TRBJ2-3; D is possibly TRBD1 (5 bases). Trimming left V 5 bases short and J 2 bases short, with 14 bases between. CDR1 and CDR2 from the germline V gene are SGHTA and FQGTGA. The CDR3 spans 15 residues. CDR3 sequence: CASSPTGRYTDTQYF. The CDR3, as DNA: TGTGCCAGCAGCCCTACAGGCAGATACACAGATACGCAGTATTTT.

Only one count was recorded for this clone. J is TRBJ1-5 and V is TRBV28; TRBD1 aligns across 7 bases. Per germline, CDR1 MDHEN and CDR2 SYDVKM. Trimming took 6 bases from V and 7 from J; bases not matched to a gene: 9. This CDR3 comprises 14 residues. CDR3 in amino acids: CASRNQGGRQPQHF. DNA for the CDR3: TGTGCCAGCAGGAATCAGGGGGGGAGGCAGCCCCAGCATTTT.

The chain has TRBV11-2 and TRBJ2-2; 8 bases agree with TRBD1. V was clipped by 1 base and J by 3 bases; unmatched bases: 1. The V gene's germline CDR1 is SGHAT and CDR2 FQNNGV. The CDR3 runs 15 residues. The CDR3 protein is CASSLARGHTGELFF. The CDR3 DNA reads as TGTGCCAGCAGCTTAGCCAGGGGGCACACCGGGGAGCTGTTTTTT.

The chain is built from TRBV5-4 and TRBJ1-6, with 8 bases matching TRBD1. J was trimmed by 9 bases and V by 3 bases; bases with no gene match: 5. Germline CDR1 is SGHNT and CDR2 is YYREEE (reference sequence). The CDR3 runs to 14 residues. The CDR3 protein is CASSWAGGGSPLHF. The CDR3 region has the DNA TGTGCCAGCAGCTGGGCAGGGGGCGGTTCACCCCTCCACTTT.

The chain is built from TRBV12-5 and TRBJ1-1; D might be TRBD1 (5 bases). Germline loops: CDR1 LGHNT, CDR2 FRNRAP. V lost 7 bases and J lost 2, with 14 bases in between. The CDR3 extends over 14 amino acids. The CDR3 spells CASAHSQGNTEAFF. The DNA for the CDR3 is TGTGCTAGTGCCCATTCCCAGGGTAACACTGAAGCTTTCTTT.